A single sample is the source of the 31 T cell receptor beta chains below, sequenced in a study of tumor-infiltrating lymphocytes in primary liver carcinoma. A constant-region primer primed TCR beta cDNA synthesis from about 550 ng of total RNA. Researchers made the TCR beta libraries by running three nested multiplex PCR rounds with slightly modified ARM-PCR. Running 10 cycles apiece, the first two PCR rounds relied on TRBV1-TRBV30 forward primers together with a C-beta reverse primer. TCRdb re-called the multiplex PCR reads with MiXCR, one entry per CDR3 protein. In the table there are about 190,000 distinct CDR3 sequences, approximately 80% of which are singletons. RNA and DNA were co-extracted from roughly 20-30 mg of unsorted bulk tissue. What was sequenced was tumor tissue from primary liver carcinoma. Receptors were obtained from a man aged 40-49 years with primary liver carcinoma and hepatitis B virus infection.

As regards this clonotype: A junction end diverges from the germline sequence, so it may reflect a read error. The chain carries TRBV29-1 and TRBJ1-1; the D is unclear. From germline, CDR1 is SQVTM and CDR2 ANQGSEA. CDR3 length: 14 amino acids. CDR3 coding DNA: TGCAGCGTCCGCCCGTCCGGGAGAAACTCTGAAGCTGTCTTT. It codes for CSVRPSGRNSEAVF.

Worth noting for this clonotype: A junction boundary mismatches the germline segment, possibly from a read error. This chain uses TRBV29-1 with TRBJ2-7; 7 bases match TRBD1. Germline V gene sequence: CDR1 SQVTM, CDR2 ANQGSEA. This CDR3 has 16 residues. CDR3 sequence: CSVDLSGTVGSYEQYF. CDR3 in DNA: TGCAGCGTCGACCTGTCGGGGACAGTAGGAAGCTACGAGCAGTACTTT.

The V call is TRBV29-1, the J call TRBJ1-1; no firm D call. The CDR3 totals 15 residues. V lost 7 bases and J lost 0, with 18 bases in between. From germline, CDR1 is SQVTM and CDR2 ANQGSEA. The CDR3 region is CSAFTGWAMNTEAFF. Here the CDR3 DNA reads TGCAGCGCTTTCACGGGGTGGGCAATGAACACTGAAGCTTTCTTT.

Worth noting for this clonotype: A junction end diverges from the germline sequence, so it may reflect a read error. The chain joins TRBV19 to TRBJ2-3; D possibly corresponds to TRBD2 (6 bases). Germline-derived CDR1 and CDR2 are LNHDA and SQIVND (reference sequence). This CDR3 has 14 residues. CDR3 in amino acids: CVSASSGFTDTQYF. The CDR3 DNA reads as TGTGTCAGTGCTTCAAGCGGGTTCACAGATACGCAGTATTTT.

As regards this clonotype: A much larger clone lies a single base off, so this may be a read error. The chain recombines TRBV28 with TRBJ2-7; tentative D call: TRBD2 (6 bases). Germline CDR1 is MDHEN and CDR2 is SYDVKM. The CDR3 has 13 amino acids. V lost 2 bases to trimming and J lost 8 bases, with 13 bases between them. CDR3 sequence (DNA): TGTGCCAGCAGTTTAGGCGGGAAGCGCCAGCAGTACTTC. Protein sequence: CASSLGGKRQQYF.

A remark on this clonotype: One end of the junction does not line up with germline, which may come from a read error. The V gene is TRBV11-2, the J gene TRBJ1-5; TRBD1 might be the D (5 bases). This CDR3 is built from 15 residues. Germline V gene data show CDR1 as SGHAT and CDR2 as FQNNGV. The CDR3 sequence is CASSLARGGNQPQHF. The CDR3 DNA reads as TGTGCCAGCAGCTTAGCAAGGGGCGGCAATCAACCCCAGCATTTT.

Worth noting for this clonotype: One end of the junction is discordant with germline, which a read error may explain. The chain's CDR3 is CASSQERERPYEHYF. For the CDR3, the DNA is TGTGCCAGCAGCCAAGAAAGGGAGCGACCGTACGAGCATTACTTC. The chain combines TRBV4-2 with TRBJ2-7; the D gene is possibly TRBD2 (5 bases). CDR3 length: 15 amino acids. Germline V gives CDR1 LGHNA, CDR2 YNFKEQ.

This rearrangement joins TRBV29-1 to TRBJ2-3; TRBD2 is a possible D gene (7 bases). The germline gives CDR1 SQVTM, CDR2 ANQGSEA. The CDR3 contains 17 residues. CDR3 sequence: CRALTAGSQGLSATQYF. CDR3 coding DNA: TGCAGGGCCCTGACAGCGGGATCCCAGGGGTTGTCGGCTACGCAGTATTTT.

Concerning this clonotype: This CDR3 is missing its conserved last phenylalanine or tryptophan, likely due to a read error. The DNA is omitted, as the CDR3 cannot be located on it reliably, and the CDR3 follows TCRdb's listing. This chain links TRBV5-4 with TRBJ2-6; the table calls TRBD1, which could not be checked here. Ends included, the CDR3 has 17 residues. Per germline, CDR1 SGHNT and CDR2 YYREEE (reference sequence). CDR3 sequence: CASSSTPVQGGANVLTI.

J is TRBJ1-6 and V is TRBV25-1; D unresolved. Germline V gene lookup returns CDR1 MGHDK and CDR2 SYGVNS. The CDR3 is 13 residues long. Trimming removed 8 bases at V and 9 bases at J, with 14 bases between. DNA for the CDR3: TGTGCCAGCGGTGCATTCTTTAGTTCACCCCTCCACTTT. Translation gives CASGAFFSSPLHF.

In this sample, this clonotype turned up once. Germline is not matched at one junction end, which may reflect a read error. V and J are TRBV5-4 and TRBJ2-7; D might be TRBD2 (6 bases). There are 13 residues in the CDR3. Germline V gene data show CDR1 as SGHNT and CDR2 as YYREEE (reference sequence). CDR3 bases: TGTGCCAGCAGTTTACCAGAGGACTACGAGCAGAACTTC. Protein sequence: CASSLPEDYEQNF.

Points on this clonotype: The final CDR3 position lacks the conserved phenylalanine or tryptophan, pointing to a likely read error. The genes are TRBV11-1 and TRBJ2-4, with 13 positions matching TRBD2. V shed 8 bases, J shed 3 bases, and the junction held 10 bases outside the gene matches. The CDR3 loop spans 17 amino acids. Per the germline V gene, CDR1 is SGHAT and CDR2 is FQDESV (reference sequence). The CDR3 coding sequence is TGTGCCAGCTCCTTTCCCGGGACTAGCGGGATCAAAAACATTCAGTACTCC. Translation gives CASSFPGTSGIKNIQYS.

The chain is built from TRBV20-1 and TRBJ1-6; TRBD1 matches at 7 bases. CDR3 length: 12 residues. The V segment lost 6 bases and the J segment 7 bases; nucleotides outside the gene matches: 3. The germline V gene encodes CDR1 DFQATT and CDR2 SNEGSKA (reference sequence). The CDR3 DNA follows: TGCAGTGCAAACAGGGGAAATTCACCCCTCCACTTT. Encoded protein: CSANRGNSPLHF.

The J gene is TRBJ1-3, the V gene TRBV11-2, with D unresolved. The germline V gene encodes CDR1 SGHAT and CDR2 FQNNGV. This CDR3 contains 15 residues. V dropped 5 bases and J dropped 0 bases, with 11 bases sitting between them. The CDR3 here is CASSDLGNSGNTIYF. The CDR3 DNA reads as TGTGCCAGCAGCGACCTCGGCAACTCTGGAAACACCATATATTTT.

A word on this clonotype: An end of the junction differs from the germline gene, which may be a read error. The CDR3 coding sequence is TGCAGCGTTGCGGTGGGGTGGGGCATGAACACTGAAGCTTTATTT. Encoded protein: CSVAVGWGMNTEALF. The rearrangement uses TRBV29-1 and TRBJ1-1, with D possibly TRBD1 on 5 matching bases. This CDR3 spans 15 amino acids. Germline CDR1 reads SQVTM; CDR2 reads ANQGSEA.

In the case of this clonotype: Sequence at one end of the junction differs from germline and may be a read error. J is TRBJ2-1 and V is TRBV6-1; D not certain. Per germline, CDR1 MNHNS and CDR2 SASEGT. This CDR3 spans 15 amino acids. The CDR3 here is CASTEIWGMYNEQFF. In DNA, the CDR3 is TGTGCAAGCACTGAGATATGGGGTATGTACAATGAGCAGTTCTTC.

Comment on this clonotype: One end of the junction is discordant with germline, which a read error may explain. The J gene is TRBJ1-6, the V gene TRBV29-1; a possible D gene is TRBD1 (5 bases). The CDR3 totals 14 residues. The germline CDR1 and CDR2 sequences are SQVTM and ANQGSEA. In DNA form, the CDR3 reads TGCTGCGTTCAGGAGGGGAGGCAAGGATCACCCCTCCACTTT. Protein product: CCVQEGRQGSPLHF.

A word on this clonotype: Here the CDR3 omits its conserved ending phenylalanine or tryptophan, so a read error is the likely source. V is TRBV11-2 and J is TRBJ2-5; TRBD1 matches 7 bases. The germline gives CDR1 SGHAT, CDR2 FQNNGV. V shed 9 bases, J shed 1 base, and the junction held 8 bases outside the gene matches. CDR3 length: 14 residues. DNA of the CDR3: TGTGCCAGTAGTTCGGGACAGCCCCAAGAGACCCAGTACTTA. Its translation is CASSSGQPQETQYL.

The V and J genes are TRBV4-2 and TRBJ2-1, with TRBD1 matching 8 bases. CDR1 and CDR2 from the germline V gene are LGHNA and YNFKEQ. Trimming removed 3 bases from V and 7 bases from J; junction bases left unmatched: 11. The CDR3 contains 16 residues. The CDR3 DNA sequence: TGTGCCAGCAGCCACGCCTGGGGACAGGTGAATAATGAGCAGTTCTTC. Its translation is CASSHAWGQVNNEQFF.

This clonotype showed up just once. Sequence at one end of the junction differs from germline and may be a read error. The CDR3 DNA reads as TGTGCCAGCAGCTTCCAGGGACCGGTGGACAATGGGCAGTTCTTT. Protein product: CASSFQGPVDNGQFF. The chain carries TRBV11-1 and TRBJ2-1; tentatively, D is TRBD1 or TRBD2 (5 bases each). The CDR3 spans 15 residues. Germline V gene sequence: CDR1 SGHAT, CDR2 FQDESV (reference sequence).

This chain links TRBV11-2 with TRBJ1-5; maybe TRBD1 (5 bases). Trimming removed 4 bases at V and 10 bases at J, with 20 bases between. Germline CDR1 and CDR2: SGHAT and FQNNGV. The CDR3 spans 15 residues. This CDR3 reads CASSWDLGVAQPQHF. The DNA of the CDR3 is TGTGCCAGCAGCTGGGATCTGGGGGTGGCTCAACCCCAGCATTTT. The variable domain in full, completed from reference TRBV11-2 and TRBJ1-5, reads EAGVAQSPRYKIIEKRQSVAFWCNPISGHATLYWYQQILGQGPKLLIQFQNNGVVDDSQLPKDRFSAERLKGVDSTLKIQPAKLEDSAVYLCASSWDLGVAQPQHFGDGTRLSIL.

The chain is built from TRBV5-4 and TRBJ2-5; 7 bases line up with TRBD2. The germline V gene has CDR1 SGHNT and CDR2 YYREEE (reference sequence). The V segment lost 0 bases and the J segment 4 bases; nucleotides outside the gene matches: 6. The CDR3 loop spans 15 amino acids. The chain's CDR3 is CASSLDGRPGETQYF. In DNA form, the CDR3 reads TGTGCCAGCAGCTTGGACGGGAGGCCGGGAGAGACCCAGTACTTC.

This clonotype was counted a few times. A much larger clonotype is one base distant, so this may be a read error. The chain is built from TRBV11-2 and TRBJ1-2; D gene uncertain. The germline V gene encodes CDR1 SGHAT and CDR2 FQNNGV. CDR3 length: 10 residues. CDR3 sequence (DNA): TGTGCCAACAGCCCCAATAGCTACACCTTC. This sequence encodes CANSPNSYTF.

To note about this clonotype: A much larger clone differs from this one at a single base, so this may be a read error. The chain recombines TRBV5-1 with TRBJ2-3, with TRBD2 matching 15 bases. CDR3 length: 18 residues. CDR1 is SGHRS and CDR2 is YFSETQ in the germline V gene. V lost 3 bases to trimming and J lost 2 bases; unmatched junction nucleotides: 7. CDR3 coding DNA: TGCGCCAGCAGCTCGGGACTAGCGGGAGGCGGAGACACAGATACGCAGTATTTT. As protein: CASSSGLAGGGDTDTQYF.

The count of this clonotype is one. At one end the junction does not follow the germline gene, possibly because of a read error. CDR3 amino acids: CASSLSGVSSAYEQCF. Here the CDR3 DNA reads TGTGCCAGCAGCTTGTCGGGGGTATCTAGCGCCTACGAGCAGTGCTTC. The chain couples TRBV5-6 to TRBJ2-7; D is possibly TRBD2 (6 bases). From germline, CDR1 is SGHDT and CDR2 YYEEEE. The CDR3 extends over 16 amino acids.

This chain uses TRBV30 with TRBJ2-1; D may be TRBD2 (5 bases). Germline V CDR1 and CDR2: GTSNPN, SVGIG (reference sequence). CDR3 length: 14 residues. The V and J ends lost 2 bases and 7 bases respectively, with 15 bases between them. The CDR3, as DNA: TGTGCCTGGAGTAAGGAGGACCACCTAAATGAGCAGTTCTTC. Protein sequence: CAWSKEDHLNEQFF.

Points on this clonotype: The junction does not match germline at one end; this may be a read error. The chain recombines TRBV7-6 with TRBJ2-5; 7 bases fit TRBD2. This CDR3 is built from 18 residues. Germline CDR1 is SGHVS and CDR2 is FNYEAQ. The CDR3 nucleotides read TGTTCCAGCAGCTTAGCCGCCCCGGGAAGCGGGACTCAAGAGACCCAGTACTTC. It encodes CSSSLAAPGSGTQETQYF.

The chain has TRBV5-6 and TRBJ2-3, with 9 nucleotides matching TRBD2. CDR3 length equals 18 residues. Germline V CDR1 and CDR2: SGHDT, YYEEEE. After removal of 2 bases from V and 3 bases from J, the junction contained 13 bases not matched to a gene. The CDR3 loop is CASSLAAGREGPTDTQYF. For the CDR3, the DNA is TGTGCCAGCAGCTTAGCAGCAGGGCGGGAGGGCCCTACAGATACGCAGTATTTT.

The chain combines TRBV5-5 with TRBJ2-7; 10 nucleotides line up with TRBD2. The CDR3 loop spans 16 amino acids. The junction had 3 bases not matched to a gene; V was cut back by 0 bases and J by 0 bases. Germline CDR1 is SGHKS and CDR2 is YYEKEE (reference sequence). The CDR3 nucleotides are TGTGCCAGCAGCTTGGTACTAGCGGGGAGCTCCTACGAGCAGTACTTC. This codes for CASSLVLAGSSYEQYF.

The chain links TRBV5-5 to TRBJ2-5, with 10 bases aligning to TRBD2. Germline-derived CDR1 and CDR2 are SGHKS and YYEKEE (reference sequence). The CDR3 covers 15 residues. With V trimmed by 6 bases and J by 5 bases, 10 bases remained unmatched. DNA for the CDR3: TGTGCCAGCAACTCAGTAGCGGGAGGCCATGAGACCCAGTACTTC. It codes for CASNSVAGGHETQYF.

This rearrangement joins TRBV4-1 to TRBJ1-3; D is ambiguous. Looked up from germline, CDR1 is MGHRA and CDR2 is YSYEKL. Trimming removed 0 bases from V and 1 base from J, with 13 bases in between. The CDR3 spans 17 residues. The CDR3 nucleotides read TGCGCCAGCAGCCAAGATTCCCCTACTCGTTCTGGAAACACCATATATTTT. Its translation is CASSQDSPTRSGNTIYF.